The present T cell receptor beta chain was sequenced within a study of T cell repertoires in cytomegalovirus infection. Study-level points and caveats: Cumulated frequencies of public TCR beta families served to identify carriers of CMV plus the relevant HLA.

A note on this clonotype: Its antigen is still unknown. An end of the junction differs from the germline gene, which may be a read error.

CDR3 size: 15 residues. Germline V gives CDR1 SGHVS, CDR2 FNYEAQ. TCRdb processed the reads anew with MiXCR; each CDR3 protein has one entry. Among around 740,000 distinct CDR3 sequences, 35% to 45% were seen once, and the ten largest hold around 2.8%. This receptor was taken from a human donor in good health (CMV status not recorded). Some clones in this sample may be carry-over from other donors' samples. The sample was PBMCs. The chain is built from TRBV7-6 and TRBJ2-5, with 8 bases lining up with TRBD2. CDR3 sequence: CASSLALGTRETQYF. CDR3 sequence (DNA): TGTGCTAGCAGCTTAGCTCTAGGGACTAGAGAGACCCAGTACTTC.